This entry features one T cell receptor (beta chain) sequence. Its antigen is unidentified. The sample belongs to a study of T cell responses to AZD1222 COVID-19 vaccine. Study-wide results and caveats: Spike-specific TCR breadth and depth were elevated following two AZD1222 doses. The CD4 TCRs associated with vaccination extended across spike and predominated at 160-218 and 743-854.

Method: immunoSEQ multiplex PCR; TCRdb's copy keeps in-frame clones and lacks some. The sample lists about 150,000 clones, 80% to 90% occurring once. This clonotype was obtained from an adult who had recovered from COVID-19. This sample comprised peripheral blood, obtained after recovery from COVID-19.

CDR3 in DNA: TGTGCCAGCAGATCGGTTAGCACAGATACGCAGTATTTT. It codes for CASRSVSTDTQYF. This chain connects TRBV28 to TRBJ2-3; D remains unclear. Deletions cut 6 bases from V and 0 bases from J, with 7 bases between. The CDR3 extends over 13 amino acids. Germline V gene lookup returns CDR1 MDHEN and CDR2 SYDVKM. Together with reference TRBV28 and TRBJ2-3, the CDR3 gives the full variable domain: DVKVTQSSRYLVKRTGEKVFLECVQDMDHENMFWYRQDPGLGLRLIYFSYDVKMKEKGDIPEGYSVSREKKERFSLILESASTNQTSMYLCASRSVSTDTQYFGPGTRLTVL.